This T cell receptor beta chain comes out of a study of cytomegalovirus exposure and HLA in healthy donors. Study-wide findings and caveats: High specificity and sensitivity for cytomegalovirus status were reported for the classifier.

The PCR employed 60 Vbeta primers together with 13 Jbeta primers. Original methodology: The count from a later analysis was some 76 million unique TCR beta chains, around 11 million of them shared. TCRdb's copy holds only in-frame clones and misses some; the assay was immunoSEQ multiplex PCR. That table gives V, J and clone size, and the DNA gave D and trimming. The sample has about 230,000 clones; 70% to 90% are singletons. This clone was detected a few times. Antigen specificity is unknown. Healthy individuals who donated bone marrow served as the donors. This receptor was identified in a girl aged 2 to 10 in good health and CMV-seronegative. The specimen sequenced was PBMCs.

In DNA, the CDR3 is TGTGCCAGCAGTTACAGGAGGGCACCCTACGAGCAGTACTTC. Encoded protein: CASSYRRAPYEQYF. The rearrangement uses TRBV6-5 and TRBJ2-7; tentatively, D is TRBD2 (6 bases). Germline loops: CDR1 MNHEY, CDR2 SVGAGI. V was pared by 2 bases and J by 2 bases, with 10 bases between. There are 14 residues in the CDR3.